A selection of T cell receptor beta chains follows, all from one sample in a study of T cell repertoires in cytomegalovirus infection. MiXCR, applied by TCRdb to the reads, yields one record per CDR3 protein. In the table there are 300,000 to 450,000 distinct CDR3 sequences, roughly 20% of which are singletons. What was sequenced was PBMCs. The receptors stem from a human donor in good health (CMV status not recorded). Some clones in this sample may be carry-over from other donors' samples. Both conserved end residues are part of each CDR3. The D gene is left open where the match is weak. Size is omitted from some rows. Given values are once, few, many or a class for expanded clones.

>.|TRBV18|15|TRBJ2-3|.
TGTGCCAGCTCACCACCAGGGTTTATAACAGATACGCAGTATTTT
CASSPPGFITDTQYF
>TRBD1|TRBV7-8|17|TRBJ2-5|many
TGTGCCAGCAGCTTAGCCGCCGACAGGGATTTGCTAGAGACCCAGTACTTC
CASSLAADRDLLETQYF
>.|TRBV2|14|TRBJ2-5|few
TGTGCCAGCATTCTGGACACAGAAAGAGAGACCCAGTACTTC
CASILDTERETQYF
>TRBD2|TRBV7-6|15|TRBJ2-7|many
TGTGCCAGCAGTTCCTCCGGGACGGGAGGCTACGAGCAGTACTTC
CASSSSGTGGYEQYF
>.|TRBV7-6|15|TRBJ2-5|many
TGTGCCAGCAGCTTCCCAGGGAGGGGGCAAGAGACCCAGTACTTC
CASSFPGRGQETQYF
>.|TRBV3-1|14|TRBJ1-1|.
TGTGCCAGCACCGCCGGGACACGAGGGATTGAAGCTTTCTTT
CASTAGTRGIEAFF
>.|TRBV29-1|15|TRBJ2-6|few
TGCAGCGTTGGCGACAGGAGTTATGGGGCCAACGTCCTGACTTTC
CSVGDRSYGANVLTF
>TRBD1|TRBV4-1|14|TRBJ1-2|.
TGCGCCAGCAGCCAACGGGCAGGGGGCGATGGCTACACCTTC
CASSQRAGGDGYTF
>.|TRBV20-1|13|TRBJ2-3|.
TGCAGTGCTAGAGATCTGGGTAGGGCGGTGGGGTATTTT
CSARDLGRAVGYF
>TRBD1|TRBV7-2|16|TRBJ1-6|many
TGTGCCAGCAGCTTCCGGGACAGGGGAACAGATTCACCCCTCCACTTT
CASSFRDRGTDSPLHF
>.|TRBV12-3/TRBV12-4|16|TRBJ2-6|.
TGTGCCAGCAGTCGAGTCAGGGTCGATGGGGCCAACGTCCTGACTTTC
CASSRVRVDGANVLTF
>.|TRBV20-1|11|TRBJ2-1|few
TGCAGAGGGCAAGGGGGCAATGAGCAGTTCTTC
CRGQGGNEQFF
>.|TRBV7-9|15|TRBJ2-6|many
TGTGCCAGCTCCCGCCGGACTACTGGGGCCAACGTCCTGACTTTC
CASSRRTTGANVLTF
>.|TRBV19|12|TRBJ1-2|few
TGTGCCAGTAGTGTCGGGATCTATGGCTACACCTTC
CASSVGIYGYTF